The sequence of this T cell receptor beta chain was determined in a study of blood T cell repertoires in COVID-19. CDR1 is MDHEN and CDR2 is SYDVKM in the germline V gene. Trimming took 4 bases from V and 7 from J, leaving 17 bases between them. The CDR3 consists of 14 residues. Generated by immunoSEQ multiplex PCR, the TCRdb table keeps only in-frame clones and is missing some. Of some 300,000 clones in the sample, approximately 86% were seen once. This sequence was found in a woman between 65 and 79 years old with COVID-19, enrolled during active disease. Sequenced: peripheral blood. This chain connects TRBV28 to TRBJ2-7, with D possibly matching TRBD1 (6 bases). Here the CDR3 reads CASSSPPQGWEQYF. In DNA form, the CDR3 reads TGTGCCAGCAGTTCCCCCCCGCAGGGGTGGGAGCAGTACTTC.